This T cell receptor (beta chain) was captured by sequencing in a study of monozygotic twins with inflammatory bowel disease. Whole blood served as the source of total RNA, and no T cell sorting took place. A template switching step added UMIs, each with a 6-nucleotide sample barcode. After re-calling the 5' RACE reads, TCRdb lists one entry per CDR3 protein, DNA absent. This repertoire comprises around 370,000 distinct CDR3 sequences; its ten largest clones make up just over 2.5%. The CDR3 loop spans 13 amino acids. CDR1 is SGHVS and CDR2 is FNYEAQ in the germline V gene. Sequencing input: blood. The chain carries TRBV7-6 and TRBJ1-5. The sequence was collected from a human donor with ulcerative colitis or Crohn's disease, or a healthy co-twin of an affected twin (not recorded which). CDR3: CASSLALYQPQHF.